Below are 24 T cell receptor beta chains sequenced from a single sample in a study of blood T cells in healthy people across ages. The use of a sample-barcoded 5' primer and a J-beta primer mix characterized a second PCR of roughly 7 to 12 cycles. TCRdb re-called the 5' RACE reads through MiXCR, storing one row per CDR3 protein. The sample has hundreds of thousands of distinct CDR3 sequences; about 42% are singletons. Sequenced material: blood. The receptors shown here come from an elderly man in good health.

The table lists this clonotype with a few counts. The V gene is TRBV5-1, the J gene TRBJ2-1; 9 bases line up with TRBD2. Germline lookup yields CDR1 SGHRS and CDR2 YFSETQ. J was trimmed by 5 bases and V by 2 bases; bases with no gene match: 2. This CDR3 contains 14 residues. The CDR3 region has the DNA TGCGCCAGCAGCTTTAGCGGGAGCGACAATGAGCAGTTCTTC. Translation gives CASSFSGSDNEQFF.

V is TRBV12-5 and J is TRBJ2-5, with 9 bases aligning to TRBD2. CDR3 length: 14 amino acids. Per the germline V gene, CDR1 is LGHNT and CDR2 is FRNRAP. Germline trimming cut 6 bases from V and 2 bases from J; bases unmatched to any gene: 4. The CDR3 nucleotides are TGTGCTAGTGGGAACGCGGGGGGGCAAGAGACCCAGTACTTC. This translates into CASGNAGGQETQYF. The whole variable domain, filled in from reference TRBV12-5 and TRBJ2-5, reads DARVTQTPRHKVTEMGQEVTMRCQPILGHNTVFWYRQTMMQGLELLAYFRNRAPLDDSGMPKDRFSAEMPDATLATLKIQPSEPRDSAVYFCASGNAGGQETQYFGPGTRLLVL.

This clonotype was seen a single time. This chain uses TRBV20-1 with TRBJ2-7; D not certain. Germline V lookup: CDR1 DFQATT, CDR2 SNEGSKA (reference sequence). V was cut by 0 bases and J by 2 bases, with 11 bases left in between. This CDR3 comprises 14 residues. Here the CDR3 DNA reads TGCAGTGCTAGAGACCCAGGTCTTCCCTACGAGCAGTACTTC. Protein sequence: CSARDPGLPYEQYF.

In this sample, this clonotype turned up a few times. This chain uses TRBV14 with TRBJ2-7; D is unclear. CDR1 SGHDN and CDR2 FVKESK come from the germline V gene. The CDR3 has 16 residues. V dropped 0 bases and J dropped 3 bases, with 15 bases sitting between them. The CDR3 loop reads CASSQDQRHYNYEQYF. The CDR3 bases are TGTGCCAGCAGCCAAGACCAACGCCATTATAACTACGAGCAGTACTTC.

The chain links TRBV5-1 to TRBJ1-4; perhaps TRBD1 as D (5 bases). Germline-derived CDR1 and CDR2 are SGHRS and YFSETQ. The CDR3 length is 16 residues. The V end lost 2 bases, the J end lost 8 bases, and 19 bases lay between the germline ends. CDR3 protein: CASSFDPGRTREKLFF. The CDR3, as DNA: TGCGCCAGCAGCTTCGATCCGGGACGGACTAGAGAAAAACTGTTTTTT.

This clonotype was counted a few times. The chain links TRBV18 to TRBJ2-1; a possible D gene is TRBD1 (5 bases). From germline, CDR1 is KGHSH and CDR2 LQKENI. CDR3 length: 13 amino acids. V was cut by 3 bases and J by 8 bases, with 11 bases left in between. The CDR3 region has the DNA TGTGCCAGCTCACCCCCTGACAGATATGAGCAGTTCTTC. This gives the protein CASSPPDRYEQFF.

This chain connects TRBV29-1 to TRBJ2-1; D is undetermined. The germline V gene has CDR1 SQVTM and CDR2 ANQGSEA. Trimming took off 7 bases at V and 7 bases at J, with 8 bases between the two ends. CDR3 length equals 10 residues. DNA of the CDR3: TGCAGCGCTGGGCAGAATGAGCAGTTCTTC. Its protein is CSAGQNEQFF.

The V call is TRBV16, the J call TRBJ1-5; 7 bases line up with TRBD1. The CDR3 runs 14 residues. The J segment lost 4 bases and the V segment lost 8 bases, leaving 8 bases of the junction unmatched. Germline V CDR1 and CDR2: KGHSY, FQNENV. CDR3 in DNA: TGTGCCAGCTACGTCGGGACAGATAATCAGCCCCAGCATTTT. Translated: CASYVGTDNQPQHF.

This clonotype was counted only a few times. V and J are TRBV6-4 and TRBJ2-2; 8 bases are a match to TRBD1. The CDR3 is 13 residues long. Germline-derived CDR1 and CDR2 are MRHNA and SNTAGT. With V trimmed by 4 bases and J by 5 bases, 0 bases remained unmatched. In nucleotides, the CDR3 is TGTGCCAGCAGTGGGACAGGGACCGGGGAGCTGTTTTTT. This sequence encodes CASSGTGTGELFF.

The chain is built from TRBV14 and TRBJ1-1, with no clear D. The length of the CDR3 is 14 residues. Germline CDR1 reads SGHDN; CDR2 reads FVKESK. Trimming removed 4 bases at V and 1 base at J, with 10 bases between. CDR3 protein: CASSPSWGNTEAFF. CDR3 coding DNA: TGTGCCAGCAGCCCCTCGTGGGGGAACACTGAAGCTTTCTTT.

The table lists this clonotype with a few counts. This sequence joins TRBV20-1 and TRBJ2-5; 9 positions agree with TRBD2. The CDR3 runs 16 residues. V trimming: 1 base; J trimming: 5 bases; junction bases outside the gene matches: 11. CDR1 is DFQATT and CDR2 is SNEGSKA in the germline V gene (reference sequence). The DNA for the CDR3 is TGCAGTGCTAGAGGTTCTGGCGGGAGGGCCCCGGAGACCCAGTACTTC. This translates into CSARGSGGRAPETQYF.

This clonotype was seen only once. CDR3 loop: CATKGQGPYEQYF. CDR3 nucleotides: TGTGCCACTAAGGGACAGGGACCCTACGAGCAGTACTTC. The chain carries TRBV3-1 and TRBJ2-7, with 9 bases matching TRBD1. J was trimmed by 2 bases and V by 10 bases; bases with no gene match: 6. The CDR3 runs to 13 residues. CDR1 is LGHDT, CDR2 YNNKEL, per germline (reference sequence).

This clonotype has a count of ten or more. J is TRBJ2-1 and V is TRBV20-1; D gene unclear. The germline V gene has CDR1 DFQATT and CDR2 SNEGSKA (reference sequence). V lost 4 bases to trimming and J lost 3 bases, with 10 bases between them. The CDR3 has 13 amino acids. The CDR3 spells CSATGLDYNEQFF. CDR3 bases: TGCAGTGCTACTGGTCTAGACTACAATGAGCAGTTCTTC.

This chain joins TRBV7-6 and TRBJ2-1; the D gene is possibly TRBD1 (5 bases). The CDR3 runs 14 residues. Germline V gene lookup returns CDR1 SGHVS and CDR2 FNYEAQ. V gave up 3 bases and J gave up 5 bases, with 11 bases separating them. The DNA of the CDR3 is TGTGCCAGCAGCTTCGACAGAGCTAACAATGAGCAGTTCTTC. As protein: CASSFDRANNEQFF.

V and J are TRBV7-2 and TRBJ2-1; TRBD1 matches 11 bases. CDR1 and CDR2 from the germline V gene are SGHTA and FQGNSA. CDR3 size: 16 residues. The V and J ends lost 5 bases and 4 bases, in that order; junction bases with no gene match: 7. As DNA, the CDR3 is TGTGCCAGCAGCCTTTCCGGGACAGGGGGATACAATGAGCAGTTCTTC. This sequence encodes CASSLSGTGGYNEQFF.

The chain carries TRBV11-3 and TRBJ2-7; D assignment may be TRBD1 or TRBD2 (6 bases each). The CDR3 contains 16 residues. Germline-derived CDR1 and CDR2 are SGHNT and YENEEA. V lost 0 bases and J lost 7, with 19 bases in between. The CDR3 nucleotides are TGTGCCAGCAGCTTAGAGGGTTCCGGAGGGGGGAATGAGCAGTACTTC. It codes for CASSLEGSGGGNEQYF.

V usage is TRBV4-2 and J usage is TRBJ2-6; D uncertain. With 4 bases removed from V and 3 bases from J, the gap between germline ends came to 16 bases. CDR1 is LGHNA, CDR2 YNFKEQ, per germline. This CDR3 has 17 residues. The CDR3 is CASSPSQASLGANVLTF. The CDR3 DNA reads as TGTGCCAGCAGCCCATCCCAGGCCAGCCTTGGGGCCAACGTCCTGACTTTC.

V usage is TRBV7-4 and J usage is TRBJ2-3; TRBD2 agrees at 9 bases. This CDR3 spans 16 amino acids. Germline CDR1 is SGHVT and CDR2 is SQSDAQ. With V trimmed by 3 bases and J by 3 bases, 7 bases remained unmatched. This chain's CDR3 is CASSFAGGPLTDTQYF. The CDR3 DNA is TGTGCCAGCAGCTTTGCGGGGGGGCCGTTAACAGATACGCAGTATTTT.

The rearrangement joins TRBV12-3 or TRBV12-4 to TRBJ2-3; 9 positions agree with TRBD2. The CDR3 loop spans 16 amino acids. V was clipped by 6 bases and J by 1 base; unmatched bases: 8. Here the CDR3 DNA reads TGTGCCAGCAGCCACCGGACTAGCGTAGGCACAGATACGCAGTATTTT. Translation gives CASSHRTSVGTDTQYF.

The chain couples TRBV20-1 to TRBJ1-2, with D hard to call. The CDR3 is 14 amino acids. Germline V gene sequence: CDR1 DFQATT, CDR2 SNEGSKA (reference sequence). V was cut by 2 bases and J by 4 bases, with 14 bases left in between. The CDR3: CSARPSFEIYGYTF. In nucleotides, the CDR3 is TGCAGTGCTAGACCTAGTTTCGAGATCTATGGCTACACCTTC.

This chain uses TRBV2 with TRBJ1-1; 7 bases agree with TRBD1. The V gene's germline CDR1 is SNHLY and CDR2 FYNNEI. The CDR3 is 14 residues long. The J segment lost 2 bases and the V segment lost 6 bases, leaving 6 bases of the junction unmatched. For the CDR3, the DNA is TGTGCCAGCAGCGGGACAGTTCCAAACACTGAAGCTTTCTTT. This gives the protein CASSGTVPNTEAFF.

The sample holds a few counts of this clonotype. CDR3 coding DNA: TGTGCCACCCCCGGGGATGTTAGCGGCTACAATGAGCAGTTCTTC. It translates to CATPGDVSGYNEQFF. The chain links TRBV24-1 to TRBJ2-1; the D gene is possibly TRBD2 (6 bases). This CDR3 has 15 amino acids. Per the germline V gene, CDR1 is KGHDR and CDR2 is SFDVKD. V shed 9 bases and J shed 3 bases, with 17 bases lying between them.

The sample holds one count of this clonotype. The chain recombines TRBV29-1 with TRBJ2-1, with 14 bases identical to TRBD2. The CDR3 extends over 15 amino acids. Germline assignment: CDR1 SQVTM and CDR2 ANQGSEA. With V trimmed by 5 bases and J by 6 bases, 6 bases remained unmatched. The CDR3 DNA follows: TGCAGCGTTTGGGGGACTAGCGGGAGTCCCAATGAGCAGTTCTTC. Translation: CSVWGTSGSPNEQFF.

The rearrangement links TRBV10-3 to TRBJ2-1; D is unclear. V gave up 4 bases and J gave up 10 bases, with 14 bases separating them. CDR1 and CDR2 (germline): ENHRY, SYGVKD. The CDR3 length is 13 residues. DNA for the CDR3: TGTGCCATCAGTGCCCTAGAGGACGGAGAGCAGTTCTTC. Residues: CAISALEDGEQFF.